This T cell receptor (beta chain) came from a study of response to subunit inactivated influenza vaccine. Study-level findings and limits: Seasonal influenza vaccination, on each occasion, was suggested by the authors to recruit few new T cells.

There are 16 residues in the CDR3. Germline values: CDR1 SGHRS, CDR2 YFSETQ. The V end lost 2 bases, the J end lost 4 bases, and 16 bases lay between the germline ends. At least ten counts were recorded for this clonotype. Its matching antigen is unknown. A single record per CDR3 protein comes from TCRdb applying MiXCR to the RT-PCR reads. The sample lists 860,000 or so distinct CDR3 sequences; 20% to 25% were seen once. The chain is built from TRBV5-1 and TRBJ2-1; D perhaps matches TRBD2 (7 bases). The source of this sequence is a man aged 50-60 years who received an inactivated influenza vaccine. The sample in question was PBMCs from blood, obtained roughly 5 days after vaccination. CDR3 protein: CASSLTGRGRYNEQFF. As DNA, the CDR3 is TGCGCCAGCAGCTTAACAGGGAGGGGTAGATACAATGAGCAGTTCTTC.